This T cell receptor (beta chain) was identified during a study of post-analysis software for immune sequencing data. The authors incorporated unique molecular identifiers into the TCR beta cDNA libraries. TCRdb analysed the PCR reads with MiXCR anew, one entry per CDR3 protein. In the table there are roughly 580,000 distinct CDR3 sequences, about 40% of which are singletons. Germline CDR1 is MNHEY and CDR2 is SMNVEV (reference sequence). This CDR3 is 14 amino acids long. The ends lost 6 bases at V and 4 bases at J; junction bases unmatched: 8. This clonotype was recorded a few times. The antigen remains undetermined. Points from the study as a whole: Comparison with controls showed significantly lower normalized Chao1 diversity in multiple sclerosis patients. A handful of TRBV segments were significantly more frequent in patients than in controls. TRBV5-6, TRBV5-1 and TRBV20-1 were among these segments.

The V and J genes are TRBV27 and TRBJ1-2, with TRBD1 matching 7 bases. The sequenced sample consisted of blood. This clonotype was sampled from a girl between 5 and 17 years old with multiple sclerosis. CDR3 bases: TGTGCCAGCAGGGGATCCGGACAGGCCTATGGCTACACCTTC. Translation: CASRGSGQAYGYTF.